Presented here are 13 T cell receptor beta chains from one specimen sequenced in a study of cytomegalovirus exposure and HLA in healthy donors. The PCR had 60 Vbeta and 13 Jbeta primers. Profiled with immunoSEQ multiplex PCR; TCRdb holds only in-frame clones, not every one. The sample lists roughly 120,000 clones; 70% to 85% were seen once. Sequences were obtained from PBMCs. These TCRs come from a woman aged 45 to 65 in good health and CMV-seropositive.

The chain carries TRBV9 and TRBJ2-7; 10 bases line up with TRBD2. Losses at the gene ends were 4 bases for V and 4 bases for J; bases not matched to a gene: 8. The CDR3 is 15 amino acids. From germline, CDR1 is SGDLS and CDR2 YYNGEE. In nucleotides, the CDR3 is TGTGCCAGCAGCTCTCAGCGGGAGGGCCCGTACGAGCAGTACTTC. Amino acid sequence: CASSSQREGPYEQYF.

The genes are TRBV18 and TRBJ2-5, with TRBD1 matching over 9 bases. This CDR3 is 17 amino acids long. Germline-derived CDR1 and CDR2 are KGHSH and LQKENI. With V trimmed by 6 bases and J by 0 bases, 11 bases remained unmatched. The CDR3 loop is CASSPEYRGLYQETQYF. In nucleotides, the CDR3 is TGTGCCAGCTCGCCGGAGTACAGGGGGCTATACCAAGAGACCCAGTACTTC.

V gene TRBV7-2 combines with J gene TRBJ1-1; D is unclear. This CDR3 spans 13 amino acids. CDR1 is SGHTA, CDR2 FQGNSA, per germline. V was trimmed by 5 bases and J by 1 base, leaving 8 bases between them. This chain's CDR3 is CASSAQPNTEAFF. The CDR3 bases are TGTGCCAGCAGCGCACAGCCGAACACTGAAGCTTTCTTT.

The chain is built from TRBV18 and TRBJ1-5; TRBD1 is a possible D gene (6 bases). Germline CDR1 KGHSH, CDR2 LQKENI. This CDR3 contains 13 residues. V lost 4 bases, J lost 4 bases, and 8 bases lay in between. CDR3 nucleotides: TGTGCCAGCTCACGGACAGAAAATCAGCCCCAGCATTTT. Its translation: CASSRTENQPQHF.

The genes are TRBV7-2 and TRBJ1-1; D gene unclear. This CDR3 is built from 13 residues. Trimming pared 4 bases from V and 5 bases from J, leaving 11 bases between. The germline V gene has CDR1 SGHTA and CDR2 FQGNSA. The CDR3 spells CASSYGSLTEAFF. The CDR3 bases are TGTGCCAGCAGCTACGGTAGTTTGACTGAAGCTTTCTTT.

The rearrangement uses TRBV28 and TRBJ1-2; TRBD1 aligns across 9 bases. Unmatched junction bases numbered 4, after V lost 1 base and J lost 4 bases. This CDR3 has 15 amino acids. Per germline, CDR1 MDHEN and CDR2 SYDVKM. The CDR3, as DNA: TGTGCCAGCAGTTTATTACAGGGGGCGGGCTATGGCTACACCTTC. Amino acids: CASSLLQGAGYGYTF.

This clone was seen once. The gene calls are TRBV30 and TRBJ1-1, with TRBD1 identical over 9 bases. There are 15 residues in the CDR3. Germline loops: CDR1 GTSNPN, CDR2 SVGIG (reference sequence). With V trimmed by 0 bases and J by 1 base, 3 bases remained unmatched. The CDR3 region is CAWSVQGQGNTEAFF. In DNA form, the CDR3 reads TGTGCCTGGAGTGTACAGGGACAGGGGAACACTGAAGCTTTCTTT. Looking up the rest from reference TRBV30 and TRBJ1-1 gives the full variable domain: SQTIHQWPATLVQPVGSPLSLECTVEGTSNPNLYWYRQAAGRGLQLLFYSVGIGQISSEVPQNLSASRPQDRQFILSSKKLLLSDSGFYLCAWSVQGQGNTEAFFGQGTRLTVV.

The chain links TRBV5-4 to TRBJ2-6; 7 positions match TRBD1. CDR1 and CDR2 from the germline V gene are SGHNT and YYREEE (reference sequence). J gave up 0 bases and V 4 bases, and 10 bases lay outside the gene matches. The CDR3 sequence is 18 residues long. The CDR3 loop is CASSPTRDRISGANVLTF. The CDR3 DNA reads TGTGCCAGCAGCCCTACCCGGGACAGAATCTCTGGGGCCAACGTCCTGACTTTC.

This clone was picked up one time. The V and J genes are TRBV9 and TRBJ1-6, with a possible D match to TRBD1 (6 bases). Germline loops: CDR1 SGDLS, CDR2 YYNGEE. There are 15 residues in the CDR3. The germline V and J ends were trimmed by 0 bases and 6 bases, with 10 bases remaining between them. CDR3 protein: CASSVDTGLNSPLHF. The CDR3 DNA follows: TGTGCCAGCAGCGTAGATACAGGGCTTAATTCACCCCTCCACTTT.

CDR3 nucleotides: TGTGCCAGCAGCCAGACCGAACCGGGACTTAAGGACTACGAGCAGTACTTC. Residues: CASSQTEPGLKDYEQYF. The genes are TRBV7-2 and TRBJ2-7; maybe TRBD2 (6 bases). The CDR3 is 17 amino acids. Germline CDR1 is SGHTA and CDR2 is FQGNSA. The germline V and J ends were trimmed by 5 bases and 3 bases, with 23 bases remaining between them.

The chain joins TRBV5-1 to TRBJ1-5; no clear D gene. Germline CDR1 reads SGHRS; CDR2 reads YFSETQ. V was pared by 0 bases and J by 2 bases, with 6 bases between. The CDR3 consists of 14 residues. The CDR3 coding sequence is TGCGCCAGCAGCTTGGGCGAGGGCAATCAGCCCCAGCATTTT. Encoded protein: CASSLGEGNQPQHF.

The rearrangement links TRBV30 to TRBJ1-2; 7 bases fit TRBD1. Trimming at V came to 5 bases and at J to 4 bases, leaving 4 bases not matched to a gene. The CDR3 has 12 residues. Germline values: CDR1 GTSNPN, CDR2 SVGIG (reference sequence). The CDR3 is CAWADRSYGYTF. The CDR3 DNA sequence: TGTGCCTGGGCGGACAGGAGCTATGGCTACACCTTC.

The chain employs TRBV4-1 and TRBJ1-1, with 9 bases fitting TRBD1. Germline V gene data show CDR1 as MGHRA and CDR2 as YSYEKL. There are 13 residues in the CDR3. V was pared by 8 bases and J by 5 bases, with 6 bases of the junction left unmatched. The DNA for the CDR3 is TGCGCCAGCGGGGGACAGGGAGAGACTGAAGCTTTCTTT. Translating it yields CASGGQGETEAFF.